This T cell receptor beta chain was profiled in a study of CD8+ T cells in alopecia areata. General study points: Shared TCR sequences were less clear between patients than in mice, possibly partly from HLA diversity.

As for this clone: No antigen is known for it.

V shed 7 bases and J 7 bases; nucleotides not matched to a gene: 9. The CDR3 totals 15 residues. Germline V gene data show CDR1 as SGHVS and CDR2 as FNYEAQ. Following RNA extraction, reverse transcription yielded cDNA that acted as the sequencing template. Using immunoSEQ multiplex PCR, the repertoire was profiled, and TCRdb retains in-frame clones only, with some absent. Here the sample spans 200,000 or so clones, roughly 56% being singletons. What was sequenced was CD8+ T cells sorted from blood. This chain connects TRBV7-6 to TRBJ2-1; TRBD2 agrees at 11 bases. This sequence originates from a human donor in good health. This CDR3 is CASTLLAGANNEQFF. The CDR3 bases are TGTGCCAGCACCCTACTAGCGGGGGCCAATAATGAGCAGTTCTTC.